Listed here are 8 T cell receptor beta chains from one sample, sequenced in a study of immune evolution from preneoplasia to lung adenocarcinoma. The repertoire was sequenced with immunoSEQ multiplex PCR; TCRdb's copy has only in-frame clones and lacks some. The sample shows 8,000 to 10,000 clones, roughly 79% of them seen only once. The specimen sequenced was FFPE lung adenocarcinoma in situ tissue. The receptor set was obtained from an older person with lung adenocarcinoma.

This clone was seen only a few times. This chain joins TRBV5-8 and TRBJ2-2, with 7 bases lining up with TRBD1. V gave up 5 bases and J gave up 1 base; unmatched junction bases: 8. CDR1 SGHTS and CDR2 YDEGEE come from the germline V gene. This CDR3 is built from 16 residues. The CDR3 coding sequence is TGTGCCAGCAGTTTTGGTCAGGGGGAGAACACCGGGGAGCTGTTTTTT. This codes for CASSFGQGENTGELFF.

The rearrangement links TRBV27 to TRBJ1-4; no clear D. This CDR3 has 14 amino acids. Trimming pared 6 bases from V and 3 bases from J, leaving 11 bases between. CDR1 is MNHEY, CDR2 SMNVEV, per germline (reference sequence). CDR3 nucleotide sequence: TGTGCCAGCAGAGAAGGGTCTCCTAATGAAAAACTGTTTTTT. Translating gives CASREGSPNEKLFF.

The genes are TRBV5-6 and TRBJ1-4, with 8 bases that match TRBD1. Germline loops: CDR1 SGHDT, CDR2 YYEEEE. Losses at the gene ends were 3 bases for V and 5 bases for J; bases not matched to a gene: 6. The length of the CDR3 is 15 residues. This CDR3 reads CASSWTGSGNEKLFF. The CDR3 DNA is TGTGCCAGCAGCTGGACAGGGTCCGGGAATGAAAAACTGTTTTTT.

The V call is TRBV4-1, the J call TRBJ2-7, with 9 bases aligning to TRBD2. V trimming: 0 bases; J trimming: 0 bases; junction bases outside the gene matches: 0. This CDR3 comprises 15 residues. Per the germline V gene, CDR1 is MGHRA and CDR2 is YSYEKL. The CDR3: CASSQDSGGSYEQYF. CDR3 DNA: TGCGCCAGCAGCCAAGATAGCGGGGGCTCCTACGAGCAGTACTTC.

V usage is TRBV7-9 and J usage is TRBJ1-2; TRBD1 might be the D (5 bases). The CDR3 is 13 amino acids. V lost 0 bases, J lost 8 bases, and 10 bases lay in between. In germline, CDR1 is SEHNR, CDR2 FQNEAQ (reference sequence). CDR3 sequence reads: CASSLAAGEGYTF. DNA of the CDR3: TGTGCCAGCAGCTTAGCCGCGGGGGAAGGCTACACCTTC. Complete variable domain (other parts from reference TRBV7-9 and TRBJ1-2): DTGVSQNPRHKITKRGQNVTFRCDPISEHNRLYWYRQTLGQGPEFLTYFQNEAQLEKSRLLSDRFSAERPKGSFSTLEIQRTEQGDSAMYLCASSLAAGEGYTFGSGTRLTVV.

A note on this clone: The identical CDR3 is also encoded by other nucleotide sequences in the sample. The rearrangement joins TRBV25-1 to TRBJ1-2; TRBD1 is a possible D gene (6 bases). Trimming removed 6 bases at V and 7 bases at J, with 12 bases between. This CDR3 has 12 amino acids. Germline loops: CDR1 MGHDK, CDR2 SYGVNS. The CDR3 loop is CASRDRGGGYTF. The CDR3 nucleotides read TGTGCCAGCAGGGACAGAGGTGGTGGCTACACCTTC.

V usage is TRBV18 and J usage is TRBJ2-2; D may be TRBD1 (6 bases). This CDR3 has 15 amino acids. Germline-derived CDR1 and CDR2 are KGHSH and LQKENI. The V and J ends lost 1 base and 0 bases respectively, with 6 bases between them. The CDR3 spells CASSPQGANTGELFF. CDR3 nucleotides: TGTGCCAGCTCACCACAGGGGGCGAACACCGGGGAGCTGTTTTTT.

The chain carries TRBV19 and TRBJ1-4, with 7 positions matching TRBD1. The CDR3 covers 15 residues. Unmatched junction bases numbered 8, after V lost 5 bases and J lost 5 bases. Germline V gene data show CDR1 as LNHDA and CDR2 as SQIVND (reference sequence). The DNA for the CDR3 is TGTGCCAGTAGTGGCCGGGCAGGGGGGAATGAAAAACTGTTTTTT. Residues: CASSGRAGGNEKLFF.